One and the same sample provided the 18 T cell receptor beta chains below, sequenced in a study of T cell changes during pregnancy in multiple sclerosis. Produced via immunoSEQ multiplex PCR; TCRdb's table is partial and in-frame only. The sample includes 70,000 to 95,000 clones, 93% of them seen just once. The sample consisted of peripheral blood, taken in the second trimester of pregnancy. These receptors originate from a female donor with multiple sclerosis, enrolled in a pregnancy study.

The chain links TRBV19 to TRBJ1-2; a weak D match, TRBD1 (5 bases). Germline V gene lookup returns CDR1 LNHDA and CDR2 SQIVND (reference sequence). This CDR3 is built from 12 residues. Trimming took 2 bases from V and 9 from J, leaving 10 bases between them. The DNA for the CDR3 is TGTGCCAGTAGTATAAGACGACAGAGCTACACCTTC. The encoded protein is CASSIRRQSYTF. The full variable domain, in which reference TRBV19 and TRBJ1-2 provide the parts outside the CDR3, is DGGITQSPKYLFRKEGQNVTLSCEQNLNHDAMYWYRQDPGQGLRLIYYSQIVNDFQKGDIAEGYSVSREKKESFPLTVTSAQKNPTAFYLCASSIRRQSYTFGSGTRLTVV.

This chain connects TRBV5-1 to TRBJ1-2; the match to TRBD1 covers 7 bases. CDR1 SGHRS and CDR2 YFSETQ come from the germline V gene. Trimming took 3 bases from V and 0 from J; bases not matched to a gene: 5. This CDR3 is built from 15 residues. CDR3 nucleotides: TGCGCCAGCAGCTCGAGACAGGGAGCTAACTATGGCTACACCTTC. It encodes CASSSRQGANYGYTF. Supplemented by reference TRBV5-1 and TRBJ1-2, the full variable domain reads KAGVTQTPRYLIKTRGQQVTLSCSPISGHRSVSWYQQTPGQGLQFLFEYFSETQRNKGNFPGRFSGRQFSNSRSEMNVSTLELGDSALYLCASSSRQGANYGYTFGSGTRLTVV.

The rearrangement links TRBV7-6 to TRBJ2-2; D possibly corresponds to TRBD2 (7 bases). The CDR3 has 14 residues. V lost 2 bases to trimming and J lost 7 bases, with 11 bases between them. In germline, CDR1 is SGHVS, CDR2 FNYEAQ. CDR3 loop: CASSLTGRDGELFF. The DNA for the CDR3 is TGTGCCAGCAGCTTAACAGGGAGGGACGGGGAGCTGTTTTTT.

J is TRBJ2-7 and V is TRBV11-2; 11 bases agree with TRBD1. J was trimmed by 4 bases and V by 7 bases; bases with no gene match: 6. CDR3 size: 14 residues. Germline V CDR1 and CDR2: SGHAT, FQNNGV. In nucleotides, the CDR3 is TGTGCCAGCACCCCCGGACAGGGGGCGTACGAGCAGTACTTC. It codes for CASTPGQGAYEQYF.

At least ten counts were recorded for this clone. The genes are TRBV29-1 and TRBJ1-4; 8 bases fit TRBD1. Germline assignment: CDR1 SQVTM and CDR2 ANQGSEA. CDR3 length: 13 residues. V lost 6 bases and J lost 10; bases outside the gene matches: 10. CDR3 nucleotides: TGCAGCGTCCAGGGACAGGTCGGCGGAAAACTGTTTTTT. Amino acid sequence: CSVQGQVGGKLFF. Drawing the rest from reference TRBV29-1 and TRBJ1-4, the complete variable domain is SAVISQKPSRDICQRGTSLTIQCQVDSQVTMMFWYRQQPGQSLTLIATANQGSEATYESGFVIDKFPISRPNLTFSTLTVSNMSPEDSSIYLCSVQGQVGGKLFFGSGTQLSVL.

This clone has more than one count but fewer than ten. The CDR3 reads CASSEGQGAFF. DNA of the CDR3: TGTGCCAGCAGTGAGGGACAGGGAGCTTTCTTT. The chain carries TRBV2 and TRBJ1-1, with TRBD1 matching over 9 bases. V lost 3 bases, J lost 10 bases, and 0 bases stayed unmatched. The CDR3 has 11 residues. Germline V gives CDR1 SNHLY, CDR2 FYNNEI.

The chain is built from TRBV9 and TRBJ1-2; D unclear. The V end was cut by 7 bases, the J end by 4 bases, with 20 bases between. Germline CDR1 SGDLS, CDR2 YYNGEE. The CDR3 runs to 15 residues. CDR3 loop: CASARAGGVGYGYTF. CDR3 nucleotides: TGTGCCAGCGCCCGAGCCGGCGGTGTGGGCTATGGCTACACCTTC.

The chain is built from TRBV7-9 and TRBJ1-4; no definite D call. The CDR3 totals 13 residues. Trimming removed 0 bases from V and 12 bases from J, with 11 bases in between. CDR1 is SEHNR, CDR2 FQNEAQ, per germline (reference sequence). The DNA for the CDR3 is TGTGCCAGCAGCTTAGCTTTTACGGTCCAACTGTTTTTT. Protein sequence: CASSLAFTVQLFF.

This chain joins TRBV6-1 and TRBJ2-7, with 9 positions matching TRBD2. V lost 0 bases, J lost 3 bases, and 6 bases stayed unmatched. The V gene's germline CDR1 is MNHNS and CDR2 SASEGT. This CDR3 has 16 amino acids. CDR3 in amino acids: CASSEAGRLAVYEQYF. CDR3 bases: TGTGCCAGCAGTGAAGCAGGGAGACTAGCGGTCTACGAGCAGTACTTC.

The chain carries TRBV5-1 and TRBJ2-5; TRBD2 matches 7 bases. Unmatched junction bases numbered 5, after V lost 2 bases and J lost 1 base. The germline gives CDR1 SGHRS, CDR2 YFSETQ. The length of the CDR3 is 15 residues. CDR3 protein: CASSFQRGPQETQYF. The CDR3 DNA reads as TGCGCCAGCAGCTTCCAGCGGGGCCCCCAAGAGACCCAGTACTTC.

The chain uses TRBV15 and TRBJ1-2, with TRBD1 as a possible D gene (5 bases). V lost 0 bases to trimming and J lost 6 bases, with 11 bases between them. The CDR3 is made up of 14 amino acids. Germline V lookup: CDR1 LNHNV, CDR2 YYDKDF (reference sequence). The CDR3 DNA reads as TGTGCCACCAGCAGAGATGTGGGGGGTAATGGCTACACCTTC. Translation gives CATSRDVGGNGYTF.

This sequence joins TRBV5-4 and TRBJ2-3, with 9 bases aligning to TRBD1. Germline V gene lookup returns CDR1 SGHNT and CDR2 YYREEE (reference sequence). The CDR3 length is 16 residues. Germline trimming cut 4 bases from V and 4 bases from J; bases unmatched to any gene: 10. CDR3 nucleotide sequence: TGTGCCAGCAGCAATACCGGGACAGGGATGGCAGATACGCAGTATTTT. Protein product: CASSNTGTGMADTQYF.

The V and J genes are TRBV2 and TRBJ2-5; 8 bases agree with TRBD2. CDR3 size: 12 residues. CDR1 is SNHLY, CDR2 FYNNEI, per germline. The junction had 2 bases not matched to a gene; V was cut back by 8 bases and J by 3 bases. CDR3 amino acids: CASRGGEETQYF. The CDR3 DNA reads TGTGCCAGCCGGGGGGGGGAAGAGACCCAGTACTTC.

This clone was detected once. V is TRBV5-1 and J is TRBJ2-7, with 10 bases matching TRBD1. J gave up 6 bases and V 4 bases, and 4 bases lay outside the gene matches. Germline V gene sequence: CDR1 SGHRS, CDR2 YFSETQ. The CDR3 consists of 13 residues. DNA of the CDR3: TGCGCCAGCAGCGCCGGACAGGGGGGCGAGCAGTACTTC. Translated, it gives CASSAGQGGEQYF.

The rearrangement joins TRBV6-5 to TRBJ2-1; D gene uncertain. Germline CDR1 is MNHEY and CDR2 is SVGAGI. Between the trimmed V and J ends, which lost 2 bases and 0 bases, there was a span of 8 bases. The CDR3 has 15 residues. CDR3 DNA sequence: TGTGCCAGCAGTTACGGAGTAACCTCCTACAATGAGCAGTTCTTC. Translating it yields CASSYGVTSYNEQFF.

This chain connects TRBV29-1 to TRBJ2-7; D not resolved. V was clipped by 6 bases and J by 5 bases, with 17 bases between them. CDR1 is SQVTM and CDR2 is ANQGSEA in the germline V gene. The CDR3 has 13 residues. The CDR3 DNA sequence: TGCAGCGTAAAACCTAGGCTAGGCAACGAGCAGTACTTC. This gives the protein CSVKPRLGNEQYF.

The rearrangement uses TRBV21-1 and TRBJ2-1; the D segment call TRBD2 is taken from the table without a DNA check. TRBV21-1 is classified as a pseudogene. The CDR3 has 13 amino acids. The CDR3 bases are TGTGCCAGCAGCGGGGAGTCCTCCAATGAGCAGTTCTTC. Its translation is CASSGESSNEQFF.

The chain uses TRBV6-5 and TRBJ1-2; no clear D. V lost 2 bases, J lost 5 bases, and 12 bases lay in between. CDR3 length: 14 residues. Germline loops: CDR1 MNHEY, CDR2 SVGAGI. Written as DNA, the CDR3 is TGTGCCAGCAGTTACGGTGGGTCCGGGTATGGCTACACCTTC. It specifies CASSYGGSGYGYTF.